Listed below are T cell receptor beta chains from one sample, sequenced in a study of T cell responses to AZD1222 COVID-19 vaccine. Generated by immunoSEQ multiplex PCR, the TCRdb table keeps only in-frame clones and is missing some. The top ten hold around 2.2% of the sample, which has tens of thousands of clones, over 85% seen once. The material sequenced was peripheral blood, taken on day 0 of AZD1222 vaccination. These TCRs come from an adult in good health. Both conserved end residues are trimmed from each CDR3.

j_call,v_call,cdr3_aa
TRBJ1-1,TRBV15,ATRQGAGDTEAF
TRBJ2-1,TRBV5-5,ASSLAWGTSGNYEQF
TRBJ2-5,TRBV28,ASSYGQGTQY
TRBJ1-1,TRBV4-1,ASSQTVNTEAF
TRBJ2-5,TRBV30,AWSFGGLAGAETQY
TRBJ2-2,TRBV9,ASSFGLAGAPPGELF
TRBJ1-5,TRBV6-2/TRBV6-3,ASSHLDGLNQPQH
TRBJ2-1,TRBV19,ASSIPPGLAGGLEQF
TRBJ2-7,TRBV6-5,ASSYPGTTYEQY
TRBJ2-3,TRBV5-6,ASSSTGITDTQY
TRBJ2-3,TRBV19,ASSMGLAGDPTDTQY
TRBJ2-7,TRBV11-2,ASSLALKQHEQY
TRBJ1-2,TRBV30,GSDRGRDGYT
TRBJ2-3,TRBV14,ASSQGGGGTDTQY
TRBJ1-1,TRBV2,ASIQNTEAF
TRBJ2-1,TRBV7-2,ASSLERTSGNNEQF
TRBJ2-3,TRBV7-2,ASSLFEDTQY
TRBJ2-5,TRBV12-2,ASRSIAGGPETQY
TRBJ1-5,TRBV7-9,ASSLAGGSNQPQH
TRBJ2-5,TRBV20-1,SVDSQETQY
TRBJ1-1,TRBV4-2,ASSQEPGTEAF
TRBJ2-3,TRBV24-1,ATSPAHTDTQY
TRBJ2-3,TRBV2,ASGTGARY
TRBJ2-5,TRBV4-1,ASSQGNGPRGQETQY
TRBJ2-2,TRBV5-6,ASSWGRGRNTGELF
TRBJ1-5,TRBV18,ASSRGQGDQPQH
TRBJ1-3,TRBV7-9,ASSLEVISGNTIY
TRBJ1-3,TRBV7-8,ASCLGLSGNTIY